This T cell receptor beta chain was identified during a study of blood T cell repertoires in COVID-19. Study in general: Samples came from the United States, Italy and Spain, spanning acute and convalescent COVID-19. Sources were T cells, B-cell-depleted T cells, or PBMCs; the material itself was cDNA or gDNA.

This CDR3 is 13 amino acids long. V was pared by 3 bases and J by 1 base, with 6 bases between. Germline CDR1 and CDR2: SGHTA and FQGTGA. As handled by the study authors: It was from reference gene primer amplification that nucleated cell counts were estimated. Sequencing used immunoSEQ multiplex PCR; TCRdb keeps in-frame clones, though not all of them. The D gene and trimming were derived from the DNA, and the V and J assignments and clone size from that table. The sample has 30,000 to 40,000 clones; approximately 95% are singletons. The source is a male donor with active COVID-19. The specimen sequenced was peripheral blood. The chain has TRBV7-3 and TRBJ1-1, with D unclear. CDR3 coding DNA: TGTGCCAGCAGCTTCGGGAAGAACACTGAAGCTTTCTTT. This sequence encodes CASSFGKNTEAFF.